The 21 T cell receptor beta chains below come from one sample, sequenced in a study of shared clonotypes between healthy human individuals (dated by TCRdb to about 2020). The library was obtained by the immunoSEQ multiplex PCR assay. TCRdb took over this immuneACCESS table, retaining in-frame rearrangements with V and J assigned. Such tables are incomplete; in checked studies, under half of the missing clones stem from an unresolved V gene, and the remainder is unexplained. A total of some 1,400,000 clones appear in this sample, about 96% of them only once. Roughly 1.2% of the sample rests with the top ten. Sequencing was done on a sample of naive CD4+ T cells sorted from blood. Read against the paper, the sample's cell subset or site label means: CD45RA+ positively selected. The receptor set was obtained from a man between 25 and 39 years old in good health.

Here the CDR3 reads CASSLGHRRGYTF. The DNA of the CDR3 is TGTGCCAGCAGTTTAGGACATCGAAGGGGCTACACCTTC. The chain employs TRBV5-8 and TRBJ1-2; TRBD1 is a possible D gene (5 bases). Germline V gene lookup returns CDR1 SGHTS and CDR2 YDEGEE. The ends were cut back, 5 bases at V and 8 bases at J, with 16 bases in the middle. This CDR3 is 13 amino acids long.

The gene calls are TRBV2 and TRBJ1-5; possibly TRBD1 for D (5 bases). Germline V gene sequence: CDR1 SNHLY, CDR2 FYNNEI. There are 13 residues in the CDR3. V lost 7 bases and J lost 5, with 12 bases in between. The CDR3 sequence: CASTQGEDQPQHF. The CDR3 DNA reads TGTGCCAGCACCCAGGGAGAAGATCAGCCCCAGCATTTT.

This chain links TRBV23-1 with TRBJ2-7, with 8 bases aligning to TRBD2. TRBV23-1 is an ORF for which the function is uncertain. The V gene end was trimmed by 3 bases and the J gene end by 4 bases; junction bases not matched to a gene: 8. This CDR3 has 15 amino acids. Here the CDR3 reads CASSQEASGFYEQYF. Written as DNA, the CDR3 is TGCGCCAGCAGTCAGGAGGCTAGCGGGTTTTACGAGCAGTACTTC.

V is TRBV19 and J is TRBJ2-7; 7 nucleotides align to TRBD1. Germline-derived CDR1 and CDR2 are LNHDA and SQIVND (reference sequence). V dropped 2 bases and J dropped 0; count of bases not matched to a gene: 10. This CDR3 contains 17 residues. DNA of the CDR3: TGTGCCAGTAGTATATCCGGACAGGAAAGGAGCTCCTACGAGCAGTACTTC. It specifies CASSISGQERSSYEQYF. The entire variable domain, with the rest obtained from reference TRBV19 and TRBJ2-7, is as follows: DGGITQSPKYLFRKEGQNVTLSCEQNLNHDAMYWYRQDPGQGLRLIYYSQIVNDFQKGDIAEGYSVSREKKESFPLTVTSAQKNPTAFYLCASSISGQERSSYEQYFGPGTRLTVT.

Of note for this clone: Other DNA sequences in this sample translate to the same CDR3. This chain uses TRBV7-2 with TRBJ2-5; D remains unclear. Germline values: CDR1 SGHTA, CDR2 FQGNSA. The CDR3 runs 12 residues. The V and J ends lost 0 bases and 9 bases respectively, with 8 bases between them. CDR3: CASSLALEAQYF. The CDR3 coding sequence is TGTGCCAGCAGCTTAGCGCTCGAGGCCCAGTACTTC.

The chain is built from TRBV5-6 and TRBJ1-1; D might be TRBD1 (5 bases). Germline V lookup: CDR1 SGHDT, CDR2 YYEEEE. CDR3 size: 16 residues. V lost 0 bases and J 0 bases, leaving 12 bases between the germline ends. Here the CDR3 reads CASSLERTQLNTEAFF. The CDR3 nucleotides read TGTGCCAGCAGCTTGGAACGGACACAGTTGAACACTGAAGCTTTCTTT. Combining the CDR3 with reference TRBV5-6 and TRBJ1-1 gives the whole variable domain DAGVTQSPTHLIKTRGQQVTLRCSPKSGHDTVSWYQQALGQGPQFIFQYYEEEERQRGNFPDRFSGHQFPNYSSELNVNALLLGDSALYLCASSLERTQLNTEAFFGQGTRLTVV.

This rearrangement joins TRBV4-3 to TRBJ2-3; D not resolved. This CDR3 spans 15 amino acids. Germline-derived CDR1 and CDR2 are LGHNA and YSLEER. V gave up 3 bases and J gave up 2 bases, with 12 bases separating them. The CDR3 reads CASSHFRVATDTQYF. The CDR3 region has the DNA TGCGCCAGCAGCCACTTCCGGGTTGCCACAGATACGCAGTATTTT.

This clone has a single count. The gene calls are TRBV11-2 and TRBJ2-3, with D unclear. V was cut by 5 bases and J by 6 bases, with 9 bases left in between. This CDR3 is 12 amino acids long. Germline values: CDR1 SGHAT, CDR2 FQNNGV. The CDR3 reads CASSRLGDTQYF. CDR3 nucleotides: TGTGCCAGCAGCCGTCTTGGGGATACGCAGTATTTT.

The CDR3 spells CAWSLLGQPQHF. The CDR3 nucleotides are TGTGCCTGGAGTCTTTTGGGGCAGCCCCAGCATTTT. The rearrangement joins TRBV30 to TRBJ1-5; D call uncertain. The CDR3 consists of 12 residues. Germline-derived CDR1 and CDR2 are GTSNPN and SVGIG (reference sequence). V was cut by 2 bases and J by 7 bases, with 9 bases left in between. The full variable domain, rest sourced from reference TRBV30 and TRBJ1-5, is SQTIHQWPATLVQPVGSPLSLECTVEGTSNPNLYWYRQAAGRGLQLLFYSVGIGQISSEVPQNLSASRPQDRQFILSSKKLLLSDSGFYLCAWSLLGQPQHFGDGTRLSIL.

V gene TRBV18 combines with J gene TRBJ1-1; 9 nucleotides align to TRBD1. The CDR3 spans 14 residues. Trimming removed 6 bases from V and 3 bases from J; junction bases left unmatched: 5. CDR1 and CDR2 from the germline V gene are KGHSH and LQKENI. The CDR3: CASSRDRVDTEAFF. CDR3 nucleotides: TGTGCCAGCTCCCGGGACAGGGTGGACACTGAAGCTTTCTTT. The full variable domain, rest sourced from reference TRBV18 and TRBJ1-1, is NAGVMQNPRHLVRRRGQEARLRCSPMKGHSHVYWYRQLPEEGLKFMVYLQKENIIDESGMPKERFSAEFPKEGPSILRIQQVVRGDSAAYFCASSRDRVDTEAFFGQGTRLTVV.

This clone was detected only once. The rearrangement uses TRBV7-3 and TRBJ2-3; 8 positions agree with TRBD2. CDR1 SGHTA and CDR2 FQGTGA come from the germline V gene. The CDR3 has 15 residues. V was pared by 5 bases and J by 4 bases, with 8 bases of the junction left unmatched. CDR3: CASSPGASGSDTQYF. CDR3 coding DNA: TGTGCCAGCAGCCCGGGGGCTAGCGGGTCAGATACGCAGTATTTT.

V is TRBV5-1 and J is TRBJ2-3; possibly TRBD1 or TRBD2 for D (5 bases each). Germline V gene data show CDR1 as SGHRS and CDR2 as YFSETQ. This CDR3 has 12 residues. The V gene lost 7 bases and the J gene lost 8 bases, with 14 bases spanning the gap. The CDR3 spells CASGMGRGTQYF. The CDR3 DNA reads TGCGCCAGCGGGATGGGACGAGGTACGCAGTATTTT.

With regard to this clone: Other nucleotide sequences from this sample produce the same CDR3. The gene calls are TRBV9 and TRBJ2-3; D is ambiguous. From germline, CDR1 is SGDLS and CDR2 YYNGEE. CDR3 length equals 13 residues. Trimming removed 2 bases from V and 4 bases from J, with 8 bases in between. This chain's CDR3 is CASSVVGSDTQYF. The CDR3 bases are TGTGCCAGCAGCGTCGTAGGGTCAGATACGCAGTATTTT.

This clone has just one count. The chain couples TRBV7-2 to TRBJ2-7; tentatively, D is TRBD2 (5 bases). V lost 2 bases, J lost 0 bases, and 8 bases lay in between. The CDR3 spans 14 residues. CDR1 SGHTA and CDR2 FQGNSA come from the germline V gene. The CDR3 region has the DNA TGTGCCAGCAGCTTATTCCTAGCCTCCTACGAGCAGTACTTC. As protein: CASSLFLASYEQYF.

The CDR3 loop reads CASIGPQDNQPQHF. The CDR3 DNA is TGTGCCAGCATAGGCCCCCAGGACAATCAGCCCCAGCATTTT. V usage is TRBV28 and J usage is TRBJ1-5; D remains unclear. V shed 7 bases and J shed 3 bases, with 13 bases lying between them. The CDR3 has 14 amino acids. Germline V gives CDR1 MDHEN, CDR2 SYDVKM.

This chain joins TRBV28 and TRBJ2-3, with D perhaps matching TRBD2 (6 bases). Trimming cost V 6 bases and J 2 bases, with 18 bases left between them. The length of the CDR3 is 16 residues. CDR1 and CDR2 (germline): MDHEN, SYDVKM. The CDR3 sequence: CASSNGGGTYTDTQYF. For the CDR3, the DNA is TGTGCCAGCAGCAACGGTGGCGGGACGTACACAGATACGCAGTATTTT.

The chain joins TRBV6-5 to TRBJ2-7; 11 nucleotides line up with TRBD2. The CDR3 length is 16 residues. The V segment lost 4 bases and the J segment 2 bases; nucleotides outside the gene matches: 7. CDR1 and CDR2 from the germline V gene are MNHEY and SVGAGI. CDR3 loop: CASSFLGTSGTYEQYF. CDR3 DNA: TGTGCCAGCAGTTTTCTAGGGACTAGCGGTACCTACGAGCAGTACTTC.

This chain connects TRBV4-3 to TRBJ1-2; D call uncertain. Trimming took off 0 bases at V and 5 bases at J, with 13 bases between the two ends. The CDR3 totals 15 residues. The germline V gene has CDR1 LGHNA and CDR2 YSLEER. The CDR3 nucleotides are TGCGCCAGCAGCCAAGAGGCATTTCGCGATTATGGCTACACCTTC. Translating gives CASSQEAFRDYGYTF.

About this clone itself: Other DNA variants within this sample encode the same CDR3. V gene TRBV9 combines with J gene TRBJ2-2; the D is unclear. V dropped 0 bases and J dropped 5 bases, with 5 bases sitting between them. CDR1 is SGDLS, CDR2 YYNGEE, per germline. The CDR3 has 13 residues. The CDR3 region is CASSVVGTGELFF. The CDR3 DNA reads TGTGCCAGCAGCGTAGTCGGAACCGGGGAGCTGTTTTTT.

As DNA, the CDR3 is TGTGCCATCAGAGAACGGGGCCCTGAGCAGTTCTTC. Translation gives CAIRERGPEQFF. The chain couples TRBV10-3 to TRBJ2-1, with D perhaps being TRBD1 or TRBD2 (5 bases each). CDR3 length: 12 amino acids. CDR1 is ENHRY, CDR2 SYGVKD, per germline. The ends were cut back, 6 bases at V and 9 bases at J, with 12 bases in the middle.

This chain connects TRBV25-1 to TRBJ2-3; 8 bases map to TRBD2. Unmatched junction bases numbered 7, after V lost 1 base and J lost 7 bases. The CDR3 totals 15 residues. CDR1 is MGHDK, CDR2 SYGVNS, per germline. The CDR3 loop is CASSEWGGGKHTQYF. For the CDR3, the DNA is TGTGCCAGCAGTGAATGGGGCGGGGGGAAGCATACGCAGTATTTT.